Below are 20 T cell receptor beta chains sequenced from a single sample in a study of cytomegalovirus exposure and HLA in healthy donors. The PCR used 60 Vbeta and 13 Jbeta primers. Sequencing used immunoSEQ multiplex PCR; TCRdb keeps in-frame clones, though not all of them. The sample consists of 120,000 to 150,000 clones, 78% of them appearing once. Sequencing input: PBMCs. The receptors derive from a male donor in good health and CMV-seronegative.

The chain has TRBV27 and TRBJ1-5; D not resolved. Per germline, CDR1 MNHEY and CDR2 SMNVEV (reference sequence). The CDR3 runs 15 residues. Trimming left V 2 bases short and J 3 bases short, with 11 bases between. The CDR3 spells CASSLQAGLNQPQHF. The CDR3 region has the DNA TGTGCCAGCAGTTTACAGGCAGGCCTCAATCAGCCCCAGCATTTT.

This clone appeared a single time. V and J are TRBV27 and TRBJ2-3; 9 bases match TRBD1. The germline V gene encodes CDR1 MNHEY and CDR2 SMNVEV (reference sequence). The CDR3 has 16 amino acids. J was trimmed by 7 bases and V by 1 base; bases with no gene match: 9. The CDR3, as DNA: TGTGCCAGCAGTTTATTACCGGGACAGGGACTCTATACGCAGTATTTT. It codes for CASSLLPGQGLYTQYF.

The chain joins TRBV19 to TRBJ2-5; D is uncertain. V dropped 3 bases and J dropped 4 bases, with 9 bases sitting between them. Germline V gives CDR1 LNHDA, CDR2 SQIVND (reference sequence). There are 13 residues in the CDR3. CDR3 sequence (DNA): TGTGCCAGTAGTATCTGGGCAGGAGAGACCCAGTACTTC. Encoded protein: CASSIWAGETQYF.

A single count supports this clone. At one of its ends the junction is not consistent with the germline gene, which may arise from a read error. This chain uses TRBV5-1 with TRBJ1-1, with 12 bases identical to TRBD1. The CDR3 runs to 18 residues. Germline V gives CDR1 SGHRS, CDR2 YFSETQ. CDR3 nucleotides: TGCGCCAGCAGCGGGACAGGGGGCGGAAGGGGCATGAACGCTGAAGCTTTCTTT. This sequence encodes CASSGTGGGRGMNAEAFF.

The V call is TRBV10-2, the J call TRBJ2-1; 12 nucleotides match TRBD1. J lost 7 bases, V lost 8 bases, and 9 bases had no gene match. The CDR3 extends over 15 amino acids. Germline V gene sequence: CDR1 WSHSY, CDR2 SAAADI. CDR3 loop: CASGEPGQGANEQFF. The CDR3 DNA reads TGCGCCAGCGGAGAACCGGGACAGGGGGCAAATGAGCAGTTCTTC.

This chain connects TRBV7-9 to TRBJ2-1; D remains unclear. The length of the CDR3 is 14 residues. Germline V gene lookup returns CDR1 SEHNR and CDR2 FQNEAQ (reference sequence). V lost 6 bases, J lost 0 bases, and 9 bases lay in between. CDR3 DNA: TGTGCCAGCAGTTCTGAGAGCTCCTACAATGAGCAGTTCTTC. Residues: CASSSESSYNEQFF.

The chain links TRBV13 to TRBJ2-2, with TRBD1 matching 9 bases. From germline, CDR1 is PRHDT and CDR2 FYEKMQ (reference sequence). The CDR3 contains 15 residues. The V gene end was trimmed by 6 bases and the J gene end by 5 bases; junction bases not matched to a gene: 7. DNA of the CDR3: TGTGCCAGCAGTTCAACAGGGGGCTTTACCGGGGAGCTGTTTTTT. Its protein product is CASSSTGGFTGELFF.

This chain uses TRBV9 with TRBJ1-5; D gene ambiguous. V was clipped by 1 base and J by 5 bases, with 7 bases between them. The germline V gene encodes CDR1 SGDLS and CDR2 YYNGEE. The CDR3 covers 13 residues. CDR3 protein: CASSVYGDQPQHF. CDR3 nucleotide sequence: TGTGCCAGCAGCGTATATGGAGATCAGCCCCAGCATTTT.

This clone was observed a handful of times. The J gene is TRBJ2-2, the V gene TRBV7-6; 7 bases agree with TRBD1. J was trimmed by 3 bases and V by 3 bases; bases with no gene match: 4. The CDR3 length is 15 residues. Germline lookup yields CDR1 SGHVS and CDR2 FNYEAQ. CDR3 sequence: CASSLGQPYTGELFF. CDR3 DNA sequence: TGTGCCAGCAGCTTGGGACAGCCATACACCGGGGAGCTGTTTTTT.

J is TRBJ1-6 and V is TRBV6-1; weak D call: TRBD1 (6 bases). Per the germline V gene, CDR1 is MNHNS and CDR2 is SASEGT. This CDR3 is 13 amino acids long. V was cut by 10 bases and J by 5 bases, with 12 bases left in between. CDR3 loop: CATDQGNNSPLHF. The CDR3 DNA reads TGTGCCACCGATCAGGGGAATAATTCACCCCTCCACTTT.

The CDR3 protein is CASAGLAGGQETQYF. As DNA, the CDR3 is TGTGCCAGCGCCGGACTAGCCGGCGGACAAGAGACCCAGTACTTC. V and J are TRBV6-5 and TRBJ2-5, with 8 bases identical to TRBD2. J was trimmed by 2 bases and V by 8 bases; bases with no gene match: 10. CDR3 length equals 15 residues. Germline assignment: CDR1 MNHEY and CDR2 SVGAGI.

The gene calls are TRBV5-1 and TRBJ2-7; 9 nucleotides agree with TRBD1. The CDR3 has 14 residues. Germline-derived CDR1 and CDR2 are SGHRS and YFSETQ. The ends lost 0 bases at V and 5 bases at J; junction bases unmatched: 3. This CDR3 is CASSLAGTGNEQYF. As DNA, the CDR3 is TGCGCCAGCAGCTTGGCCGGGACAGGGAACGAGCAGTACTTC.

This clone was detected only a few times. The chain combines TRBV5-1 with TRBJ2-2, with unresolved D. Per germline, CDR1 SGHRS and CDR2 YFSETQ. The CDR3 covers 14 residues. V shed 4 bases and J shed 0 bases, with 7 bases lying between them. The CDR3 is CASSTPTNTGELFF. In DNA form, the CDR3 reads TGCGCCAGCAGCACACCGACGAACACCGGGGAGCTGTTTTTT.

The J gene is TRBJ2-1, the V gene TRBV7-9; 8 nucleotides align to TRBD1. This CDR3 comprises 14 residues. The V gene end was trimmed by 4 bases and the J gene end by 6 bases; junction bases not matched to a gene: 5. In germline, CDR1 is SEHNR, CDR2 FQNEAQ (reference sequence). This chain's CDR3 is CASSYADRGNEQFF. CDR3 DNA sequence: TGTGCCAGCAGCTACGCTGACAGGGGCAATGAGCAGTTCTTC. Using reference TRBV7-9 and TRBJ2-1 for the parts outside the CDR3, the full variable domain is DTGVSQNPRHKITKRGQNVTFRCDPISEHNRLYWYRQTLGQGPEFLTYFQNEAQLEKSRLLSDRFSAERPKGSFSTLEIQRTEQGDSAMYLCASSYADRGNEQFFGPGTRLTVL.

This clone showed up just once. CDR3 protein: CASSFLSGYEQYF. The DNA for the CDR3 is TGTGCCAGCAGCTTCCTCTCAGGGTACGAGCAGTACTTC. This sequence joins TRBV5-6 and TRBJ2-7; possible D gene TRBD1, 5 bases. Germline CDR1 SGHDT, CDR2 YYEEEE. The V end lost 2 bases, the J end lost 4 bases, and 10 bases lay between the germline ends. CDR3 size: 13 residues.

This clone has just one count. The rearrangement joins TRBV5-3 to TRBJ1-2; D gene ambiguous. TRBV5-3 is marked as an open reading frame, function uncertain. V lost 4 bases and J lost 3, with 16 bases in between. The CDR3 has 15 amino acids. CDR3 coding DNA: TGTGCCAGAAGCCTCCTTGGCGGGGATGACTATGGCTACACCTTC. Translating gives CARSLLGGDDYGYTF.

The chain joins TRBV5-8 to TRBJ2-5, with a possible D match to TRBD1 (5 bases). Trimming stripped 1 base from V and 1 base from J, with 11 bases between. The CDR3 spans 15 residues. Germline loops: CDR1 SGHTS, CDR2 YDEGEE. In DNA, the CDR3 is TGTGCCAGCAGCTTGTGGTCAGGGATCCAAGAGACCCAGTACTTC. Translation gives CASSLWSGIQETQYF. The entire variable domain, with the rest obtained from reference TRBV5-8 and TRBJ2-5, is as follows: EAGVTQSPTHLIKTRGQQATLRCSPISGHTSVYWYQQALGLGLQFLLWYDEGEERNRGNFPPRFSGRQFPNYSSELNVNALELEDSALYLCASSLWSGIQETQYFGPGTRLLVL.

Here the CDR3 DNA reads TGTGCCAGCAGCTTCCCGGGACAGGGGAGAGAAAAACTGTTTTTT. This encodes CASSFPGQGREKLFF. The chain links TRBV7-2 to TRBJ1-4; 10 bases map to TRBD1. V shed 3 bases and J 8 bases; nucleotides not matched to a gene: 6. CDR1 is SGHTA, CDR2 FQGNSA, per germline. The CDR3 has 15 amino acids.

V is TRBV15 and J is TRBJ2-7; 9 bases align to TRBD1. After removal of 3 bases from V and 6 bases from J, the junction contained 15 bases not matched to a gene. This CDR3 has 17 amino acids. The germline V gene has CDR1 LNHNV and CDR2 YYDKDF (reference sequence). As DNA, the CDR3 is TGTGCCACCAGCAGGACCGACAGGGGGTGGGCCTCGGGCGAGCAGTACTTC. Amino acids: CATSRTDRGWASGEQYF.

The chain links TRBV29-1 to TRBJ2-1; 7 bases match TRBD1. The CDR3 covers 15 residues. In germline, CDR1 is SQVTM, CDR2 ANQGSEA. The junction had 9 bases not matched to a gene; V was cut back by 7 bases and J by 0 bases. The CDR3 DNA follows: TGCAGCGCCGCAGGGGGTTCTAGCTCCTACAATGAGCAGTTCTTC. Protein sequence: CSAAGGSSSYNEQFF.